The rows below give T cell receptor beta chains drawn from one sample of a study of blood T cell repertoires in COVID-19. Libraries were prepared by immunoSEQ multiplex PCR; TCRdb keeps only in-frame clonotypes and omits some of them. The sample yields around 250,000 clones, roughly 80% seen once. Sequenced: peripheral blood. These receptors were taken from a woman younger than 30 with acute or convalescent COVID-19. Both conserved end residues are part of each CDR3. D genes are given only for firm matches. Clone size is not always given. Where it is, it says once, few, many or a class for expanded clones.

TRBV5-1	17	NA	many	TRBJ1-6	TGCGCCAGCAGCTTGGGGCAGGGAGGACTCCAAAATTCACCCCTCCACTTT	CASSLGQGGLQNSPLHF
TRBV3-1/TRBV3-2	15	NA	NA	TRBJ1-3	TGTGCCAGCAGCTTTGGACATGGGTCTGGAAACACCATATATTTT	CASSFGHGSGNTIYF
TRBV6-5	16	NA	NA	TRBJ1-4	TGTGCCAGCAGTTACCCCACGCCAGACAGACTTGAAAAACTGTTTTTT	CASSYPTPDRLEKLFF
TRBV28	13	TRBD2	NA	TRBJ2-3	TGTGCCAGCGGGACTAGCGGGCCAGATACGCAGTATTTT	CASGTSGPDTQYF
TRBV27	12	TRBD1	NA	TRBJ1-2	TGTGCCAGCAGTTTAACAGGGGTTGGCTACACCTTC	CASSLTGVGYTF
TRBV30	13	NA	NA	TRBJ2-3	TGTGCCTGGAAACCTCGCGGCACAGATACGCAGTATTTT	CAWKPRGTDTQYF
TRBV3-1/TRBV3-2	13	NA	few	TRBJ1-5	TGTGCCAGCAGCCAAGAGGGAGGGCAGCCCCAGCATTTT	CASSQEGGQPQHF
TRBV6-5	13	TRBD1	NA	TRBJ1-1	TGTGCCAGCAGCGAGACAGGGCGGCTTAAAGCTTTCTTT	CASSETGRLKAFF
TRBV5-4	15	TRBD1	few	TRBJ1-2	TGTGCCAGCAGCCCACGGACAGGGGCAGCTGGTGGCTACACCTTC	CASSPRTGAAGGYTF
TRBV29-1	13	TRBD1	NA	TRBJ1-4	TGCAGCGCTCGCGGACAGGGAAATGAAAAACTGTTTTTT	CSARGQGNEKLFF
TRBV19	16	TRBD2	NA	TRBJ2-1	TGTGCCAGTAGTCTTATTACTAGCGGGGGCTACAATGAGCAGTTCTTC	CASSLITSGGYNEQFF
TRBV6-5	15	TRBD1	NA	TRBJ1-5	TGTGCCAGCAGCCCGGACAGGGGCGGCAATCAGCCCCAGCATTTT	CASSPDRGGNQPQHF
TRBV5-5	15	NA	many	TRBJ2-5	TGTGCCAGCAGCTTCTCGGCTAGTCCTCAAGAGACCCAGTACTTC	CASSFSASPQETQYF
TRBV7-2	15	NA	NA	TRBJ1-1	TGTGCCAGCAGCCCAGACGGACAGTTGAACACTGAAGCTTTCTTT	CASSPDGQLNTEAFF
TRBV18	15	TRBD2	NA	TRBJ2-1	TGTGCCAGCTCACCCCTCGGGGGGAGTTGGGATGAGCAGTTCTTC	CASSPLGGSWDEQFF
TRBV29-1	13	TRBD1	NA	TRBJ1-4	TGCAGCGGCCGGGAACAGGGGTATGAAAAACTGTTTTTT	CSGREQGYEKLFF
TRBV7-8	18	TRBD2	NA	TRBJ2-6	TGTGCCAGCAGCTTATGGGGGGGGAACCCCACTGGGGCCAACGTCCTGACTTTC	CASSLWGGNPTGANVLTF
TRBV2	17	TRBD2	NA	TRBJ2-3	TGTGCCAGCAGTGAAAGGGGTAGCGGGTTGCCGGGAGATACGCAGTATTTT	CASSERGSGLPGDTQYF
TRBV7-8	15	TRBD1	NA	TRBJ2-5	TGTGCCAGCAGCGTGGCGCAGGGGGCCCAAGAGACCCAGTACTTC	CASSVAQGAQETQYF
TRBV6-5	16	TRBD2	NA	TRBJ2-1	TGTGCCAGCAGTTCGACTCGACTAGCGGGAAAGAATGAGCAGTTCTTC	CASSSTRLAGKNEQFF
TRBV7-2	14	NA	NA	TRBJ2-1	TGTGCCAGCAGCCCCCAAACCAGTGGAGGTGAGCAGTTCTTC	CASSPQTSGGEQFF
TRBV5-1	17	TRBD1	NA	TRBJ1-1	TGCGCCAGCACAAAAAAACAATGGGACAGCTTGAACACTGAAGCTTTCTTT	CASTKKQWDSLNTEAFF
TRBV6-5	15	TRBD2	NA	TRBJ2-2	TGTGCCAGCAGTTACTCTCCTAGCGGGACCGGGGAGCTGTTTTTT	CASSYSPSGTGELFF
TRBV28	14	NA	once	TRBJ1-5	TGTGCCAGCACTCGGACAGATTTAAATCAGCCCCAGCATTTT	CASTRTDLNQPQHF
TRBV19	15	TRBD1	NA	TRBJ1-2	TGTGCCAGTAGTTCGGACAGGGCCGATCCCTATGGCTACACCTTC	CASSSDRADPYGYTF
TRBV11-3	15	TRBD1	once	TRBJ2-5	TGTGCCAGCAGCCGGGACAGGGGCCGCCAAGAGACCCAGTACTTC	CASSRDRGRQETQYF
TRBV14	16	NA	once	TRBJ1-6	TGTGCCAGCAGCCCAACGGGGACACGGCTTAATTCACCCCTCCACTTT	CASSPTGTRLNSPLHF
TRBV10-3	14	NA	NA	TRBJ1-1	TGTGCCATCAGCAACACAGGAATTGACACTGAAGCTTTCTTT	CAISNTGIDTEAFF
TRBV5-4	15	TRBD1	NA	TRBJ2-2	TGTGCCAGCAGCCCCTGGACAGGGCCCCCCGGGGAGCTGTTTTTT	CASSPWTGPPGELFF
TRBV29-1	13	TRBD1	NA	TRBJ1-4	TGCAGCGTTGCCGGGACAGGCAATGAAAAACTGTTTTTT	CSVAGTGNEKLFF
TRBV4-3	16	TRBD2	once	TRBJ2-5	TGCGCCAGCAGCCAAGGGTTAGCGGGAGTTTCTGAGACCCAGTACTTC	CASSQGLAGVSETQYF
TRBV18	13	NA	NA	TRBJ1-4	TGTGCCAGCTCCGACGGGGTTAATGAAAAACTGTTTTTT	CASSDGVNEKLFF
TRBV5-8	14	TRBD1	NA	TRBJ1-6	TGTGCCAGCAGCTTTGGGACAGGGAATTCACCCCTCCACTTT	CASSFGTGNSPLHF
TRBV3-1/TRBV3-2	20	TRBD2	NA	TRBJ2-2	TGTGCCAGCAGCCAAGAACGGGGGCTAGCGGGAGATATTAGCACCGGGGAGCTGTTTTTT	CASSQERGLAGDISTGELFF
TRBV10-3	15	TRBD2	once	TRBJ2-1	TGTGCCATCAGTGAGGGACTAGCGGGAGTGAATGAGCAGTTCTTC	CAISEGLAGVNEQFF
TRBV5-4	14	TRBD1	NA	TRBJ1-4	TGTGCCAGCAGCCGGACAGGCCTTAATGAAAAACTGTTTTTT	CASSRTGLNEKLFF
TRBV7-9	14	TRBD1	NA	TRBJ1-1	TGTGCCAGCACCGAAGACAGGGGGCCTACTGAAGCTTTCTTT	CASTEDRGPTEAFF
TRBV29-1	14	TRBD1	NA	TRBJ1-2	TGCAGCGTTGAAGAGCGGACAGGGAGTATCGGCTACACCTTC	CSVEERTGSIGYTF
TRBV14	13	NA	once	TRBJ1-4	TGTGCCAGCAGCCGGGGGGCTAATGAAAAACTGTTTTTT	CASSRGANEKLFF
TRBV4-1	18	NA	NA	TRBJ1-2	TGCGCCAGCAGCCAAGTTATCCGGGAGGCAGGCCTGAAGAATGGCTACACCTTC	CASSQVIREAGLKNGYTF
TRBV27	13	NA	NA	TRBJ2-3	TGTGCCAGCAGTTTATACAGGGAAGATACGCAGTATTTT	CASSLYREDTQYF
TRBV19	14	TRBD1	NA	TRBJ2-7	TGTGCCAGTAGAAAAGAGGGGGCGGTCTACGAGCAGTACTTC	CASRKEGAVYEQYF
TRBV12-3/TRBV12-4	13	NA	NA	TRBJ1-1	TGTGCCAGCAGTTCGAGGCGACACACTGAAGCTTTCTTT	CASSSRRHTEAFF